This passage covers 25 T cell receptor beta chains from one sample sequenced in a study of vaccination and CD4 T cells after COVID-19. The antigens for these receptors are not known. Treatment meaning: approximately nine-day PBMC culture with coronavirus spike peptide pools or control peptides (ViraFEST assay). Oncomine TCR Beta short-read sequencing was applied to DNA from cultured CD4+ T cells. From the PCR reads, TCRdb called clonotypes with MiXCR, one entry per CDR3 protein. The table records roughly 10,000 distinct CDR3 sequences, approximately 51% of them present only once. The sequenced material came from CD4+ T cells from blood, cultured in vitro. The receptors originated from a human donor who had recovered from COVID-19.

This clonotype was recorded a few times. The chain links TRBV7-9 to TRBJ2-5; perhaps TRBD2 as D (5 bases). The CDR3 is made up of 15 amino acids. V gave up 5 bases and J gave up 4 bases, with 17 bases separating them. Germline loops: CDR1 SEHNR, CDR2 FQNEAQ (reference sequence). This CDR3 is CASSPPVRVGETQYF. In DNA form, the CDR3 reads TGTGCCAGCAGCCCGCCCGTGCGGGTTGGAGAGACCCAGTACTTC.

Only a few counts were recorded for this clonotype. The chain joins TRBV7-8 to TRBJ1-2; TRBD1 agrees at 10 bases. J was trimmed by 6 bases and V by 4 bases; bases with no gene match: 8. The germline gives CDR1 SGHVS, CDR2 FQNEAQ. This CDR3 is 15 amino acids long. In DNA form, the CDR3 reads TGTGCCAGCAGCTCCGCGACAGGGGGCGTTAATGGCTACACCTTC. Its protein is CASSSATGGVNGYTF.

V gene TRBV7-6 combines with J gene TRBJ2-2, with 7 bases lining up with TRBD1. CDR3 size: 17 residues. V shed 3 bases, J shed 0 bases, and the junction held 7 bases outside the gene matches. Germline V gives CDR1 SGHVS, CDR2 FNYEAQ. CDR3 sequence: CASSFDLGQPNTGELFF. The CDR3 nucleotides are TGTGCCAGCAGCTTTGACCTGGGACAGCCGAACACCGGGGAGCTGTTTTTT.

The rearrangement joins TRBV6-1 to TRBJ1-1; maybe TRBD1 (6 bases). This CDR3 spans 13 amino acids. The V gene lost 11 bases and the J gene lost 12 bases, with 25 bases spanning the gap. The V gene's germline CDR1 is MNHNS and CDR2 SASEGT. CDR3: CAGQSLETGITFF. In nucleotides, the CDR3 is TGTGCCGGGCAGAGCTTGGAAACAGGGATAACTTTCTTT.

The rearrangement uses TRBV19 and TRBJ1-3; D is unclear. Germline V gene lookup returns CDR1 LNHDA and CDR2 SQIVND (reference sequence). The CDR3 loop spans 13 amino acids. V was cut by 6 bases and J by 8 bases, with 14 bases left in between. CDR3 region: CASSIKTRDTIYF. CDR3 bases: TGTGCCAGTAGCATTAAAACGAGGGACACCATATATTTT.

This sequence joins TRBV25-1 and TRBJ1-1; 8 positions match TRBD1. Germline-derived CDR1 and CDR2 are MGHDK and SYGVNS. V shed 0 bases and J 6 bases; nucleotides not matched to a gene: 6. This CDR3 comprises 15 residues. The DNA for the CDR3 is TGTGCCAGCAGTGAATACGGACAGGGTTCGGCTGAAGCTTTCTTT. Translated: CASSEYGQGSAEAFF.

The J gene is TRBJ1-5, the V gene TRBV19; TRBD1 agrees at 10 bases. CDR1 LNHDA and CDR2 SQIVND come from the germline V gene (reference sequence). The V gene end was trimmed by 5 bases and the J gene end by 3 bases; junction bases not matched to a gene: 7. CDR3 length: 16 amino acids. CDR3: CASSARDRGFNQPQHF. The CDR3 region has the DNA TGTGCCAGTAGTGCCCGGGACAGGGGATTCAATCAGCCCCAGCATTTT. The full variable domain, its missing parts supplied by reference TRBV19 and TRBJ1-5, is DGGITQSPKYLFRKEGQNVTLSCEQNLNHDAMYWYRQDPGQGLRLIYYSQIVNDFQKGDIAEGYSVSREKKESFPLTVTSAQKNPTAFYLCASSARDRGFNQPQHFGDGTRLSIL.

This clonotype was counted only a few times. CDR3 amino acids: CASSLSVAVNYGYTF. CDR3 DNA sequence: TGTGCCAGCAGCTTATCCGTGGCGGTGAACTATGGCTACACCTTC. V and J are TRBV7-9 and TRBJ1-2; no definite D call. V lost 2 bases, J lost 2 bases, and 12 bases lay in between. The CDR3 has 15 residues. The germline gives CDR1 SEHNR, CDR2 FQNEAQ (reference sequence).

In this sample, this clonotype turned up once. The chain combines TRBV2 with TRBJ2-3; 11 positions agree with TRBD2. The CDR3 runs 18 residues. Germline CDR1 and CDR2: SNHLY and FYNNEI. The junction had 15 bases not matched to a gene; V was cut back by 8 bases and J by 2 bases. The CDR3 bases are TGTGCCAGCGGCGTCCCGGGACTAGCGGCTAATTACACAGATACGCAGTATTTT. Protein: CASGVPGLAANYTDTQYF.

The rearrangement links TRBV5-4 to TRBJ1-2, with D possibly TRBD1 on 5 matching bases. V was clipped by 3 bases and J by 3 bases, with 12 bases between them. This CDR3 comprises 14 residues. CDR1 is SGHNT, CDR2 YYREEE, per germline (reference sequence). The CDR3 DNA is TGTGCCAGCAGCTCCCAGCTGGGGGACTATGGCTACACCTTC. This codes for CASSSQLGDYGYTF.

This chain connects TRBV6-1 to TRBJ1-1; maybe TRBD1 (5 bases). V was pared by 6 bases and J by 1 base, with 18 bases between. This CDR3 is 16 amino acids long. CDR1 is MNHNS and CDR2 is SASEGT in the germline V gene. CDR3 nucleotides: TGTGCCAGCAGACCCTTTAAGGAACAGGCGAACACTGAAGCTTTCTTT. Its protein product is CASRPFKEQANTEAFF.

V usage is TRBV6-1 and J usage is TRBJ1-2, with no clear D. Trimming took off 0 bases at V and 2 bases at J, with 7 bases between the two ends. Germline V gives CDR1 MNHNS, CDR2 SASEGT. The CDR3 loop spans 14 amino acids. The CDR3 here is CASSEAIGNYGYTF. The CDR3 DNA sequence: TGTGCCAGCAGTGAAGCGATTGGAAACTATGGCTACACCTTC.

The genes are TRBV19 and TRBJ1-5, with 7 bases lining up with TRBD1. CDR1 and CDR2 (germline): LNHDA, SQIVND (reference sequence). The CDR3 is 17 amino acids. The junction had 11 bases not matched to a gene; V was cut back by 4 bases and J by 2 bases. The CDR3 is CASSKDRLGVGNQPQHF. CDR3 bases: TGTGCCAGTAGTAAGGACAGGTTAGGGGTCGGCAATCAGCCCCAGCATTTT.

The DNA of the CDR3 is TGTGCCAGCAGCCCCAGGGGGGTTAGCTCCTACAATGAGCAGTTCTTC. As protein: CASSPRGVSSYNEQFF. The V gene is TRBV6-1, the J gene TRBJ2-1; tentatively, D is TRBD1 (7 bases). This CDR3 region has 16 residues. Germline V gene lookup returns CDR1 MNHNS and CDR2 SASEGT. Trimming stripped 6 bases from V and 0 bases from J, with 15 bases between.

This clonotype was seen a few times. The chain uses TRBV1 and TRBJ1-2. TRBV1 is marked as a pseudogene. The CDR3 is 13 amino acids. The CDR3 loop reads CTSSQLLNYGYTF. DNA of the CDR3: TGCACCAGCAGCCAATTGCTAAACTATGGCTACACCTTC.

V usage is TRBV12-3 or TRBV12-4 and J usage is TRBJ1-1; D call uncertain. V lost 4 bases and J 3 bases, leaving 12 bases between the germline ends. The CDR3 contains 14 residues. The CDR3 nucleotides are TGTGCCAGCAGTTGGTCAGGAGGGTACACTGAAGCTTTCTTT. Its translation is CASSWSGGYTEAFF.

This clonotype was seen once. V and J are TRBV5-5 and TRBJ1-5, with unresolved D. CDR1 SGHKS and CDR2 YYEKEE come from the germline V gene (reference sequence). V was shortened by 3 bases and J by 0 bases, with 10 bases between the two germline ends. This CDR3 is built from 15 residues. Written as DNA, the CDR3 is TGTGCCAGCAGCTGGAGTCCTACTAGCAATCAGCCCCAGCATTTT. Its protein product is CASSWSPTSNQPQHF.

This clonotype was seen only a few times. The chain links TRBV5-1 to TRBJ2-5; TRBD1 matches at 10 bases. From germline, CDR1 is SGHRS and CDR2 YFSETQ. V gave up 4 bases and J gave up 4 bases; unmatched junction bases: 7. This CDR3 is 15 amino acids long. The CDR3 DNA is TGCGCCAGCAGCCCCGGTGACAGGGGGCTAGAGACCCAGTACTTC. Translation gives CASSPGDRGLETQYF. The full variable domain, in which reference TRBV5-1 and TRBJ2-5 provide the parts outside the CDR3, is KAGVTQTPRYLIKTRGQQVTLSCSPISGHRSVSWYQQTPGQGLQFLFEYFSETQRNKGNFPGRFSGRQFSNSRSEMNVSTLELGDSALYLCASSPGDRGLETQYFGPGTRLLVL.

The chain combines TRBV12-3 or TRBV12-4 with TRBJ1-2, with no clear D. The V and J ends lost 3 bases and 6 bases respectively, with 11 bases between them. The length of the CDR3 is 13 residues. The CDR3 DNA reads as TGTGCCAGCAGTTTTGCAGCTGGTGATGGCTACACCTTC. As protein: CASSFAAGDGYTF.

The rearrangement links TRBV6-1 to TRBJ1-4, with a possible D match to TRBD1 (5 bases). Between the trimmed V and J ends, which lost 5 bases and 10 bases, there was a span of 20 bases. The germline gives CDR1 MNHNS, CDR2 SASEGT. This CDR3 contains 15 residues. CDR3 coding DNA: TGTGCCAGCAGTAAGTCACGGGGGACTCCGACAAAACTGTTTTTT. Protein: CASSKSRGTPTKLFF.

The CDR3 spells CATLRNMNTEAFF. The CDR3 DNA reads as TGTGCCACCTTAAGAAACATGAACACTGAAGCTTTCTTT. The gene calls are TRBV6-1 and TRBJ1-1; no definite D call. Germline assignment: CDR1 MNHNS and CDR2 SASEGT. The CDR3 totals 13 residues. Trimming stripped 10 bases from V and 0 bases from J, with 12 bases between.

The V and J genes are TRBV6-2 or TRBV6-3 and TRBJ2-7; unclear D gene. V gave up 2 bases and J gave up 4 bases, with 6 bases separating them. In germline, CDR1 is MNHEY, CDR2 SVGEGT. This CDR3 spans 12 amino acids. CDR3 residues: CASSYGRYEQYF. The CDR3 coding sequence is TGTGCCAGCAGTTACGGCAGATACGAGCAGTACTTC.

Remarks on this clonotype: It is unclear where the CDR3 begins or ends on the DNA, so no DNA is shown, and the CDR3 is as TCRdb lists it. V usage is TRBV11-2 and J usage is TRBJ1-2; TRBD1 was called by the table and not checked on the DNA. From germline, CDR1 is SGHAT and CDR2 FQNNGV. The CDR3 has 22 residues if both end residues are counted. CDR3 protein: CASSFRYGANTGELFFGEGYTF.

This clonotype was counted between two and nine times. The gene calls are TRBV7-2 and TRBJ2-2; 9 bases match TRBD2. This CDR3 has 15 amino acids. Germline CDR1 SGHTA, CDR2 FQGNSA. V shed 2 bases, J shed 6 bases, and the junction held 4 bases outside the gene matches. As DNA, the CDR3 is TGTGCCAGCAGCTTAAGGACTAGCGTCTCCGGGGAGCTGTTTTTT. Translated, it gives CASSLRTSVSGELFF.

The gene calls are TRBV6-5 and TRBJ1-2, with D possibly being TRBD1 (5 bases). The CDR3 contains 14 residues. CDR1 is MNHEY and CDR2 is SVGAGI in the germline V gene. Between the trimmed V and J ends, which lost 2 bases and 3 bases, there was a span of 10 bases. CDR3 coding DNA: TGTGCCAGCAGTTACGCCGGGACGGACTATGGCTACACCTTC. The encoded protein is CASSYAGTDYGYTF.